This T cell receptor (beta chain) emerged from a study of beta chain features in type 1 diabetes. Study findings and constraints: In every one of the four CD4+ subsets, TCRB CDR3s were moderately but significantly shorter in Type 1 diabetes patients.

Since all of the isolated RNA was reverse transcribed, expressed TCRB transcripts were what got sequenced. Measured with immunoSEQ multiplex PCR; TCRdb has only the in-frame clones, and not every one. The sample lists more than 250,000 clones, roughly 22% occurring once. The table lists this clone with a few counts. Its target is not known. Via the markers CD45RO/CCR7/CD25/CD127/CD95/CD27, stem cell-like memory, regulatory, central memory and naive CD4+ cells were sorted. Sequences were obtained from naive CD4+ T cells from blood. The receptor was isolated from a woman aged 40 to 55 with type 1 diabetes.

The CDR3 loop reads CASSLGLAGVAEQFF. In DNA, the CDR3 is TGTGCCAGCAGCTTGGGTTTAGCGGGAGTTGCTGAGCAGTTCTTC. This sequence joins TRBV5-4 and TRBJ2-1; 9 bases map to TRBD2. The CDR3 spans 15 residues. Germline CDR1 and CDR2: SGHNT and YYREEE (reference sequence). Unmatched junction bases numbered 7, after V lost 0 bases and J lost 9 bases.